This T cell receptor (beta chain) was sequenced during a study of blood T cell repertoires in COVID-19. Study information: Samples representing acute and convalescent COVID-19 were sourced from the United States, Italy and Spain. Sample material is recorded as cDNA or gDNA derived from T cells, B-cell-depleted T cells, or PBMCs.

Per the original methods: Scientists estimated how many nucleated cells there were by amplifying reference gene primers. Libraries were prepared by immunoSEQ multiplex PCR; TCRdb keeps only in-frame clonotypes and omits some of them. V and J calls and clone size are as listed in that table; D and trimming were resolved from the DNA. The sample includes about 200,000 clones, about 78% of them seen just once. This clone has just a few counts. In germline, CDR1 is KGHDR, CDR2 SFDVKD. The CDR3 runs to 15 residues. V gave up 4 bases and J gave up 2 bases; unmatched junction bases: 5. The chain is built from TRBV24-1 and TRBJ2-7; 9 nucleotides line up with TRBD2. The TCR was taken from a woman in her seventies with acute or convalescent COVID-19. The source material was peripheral blood. DNA of the CDR3: TGTGCCACCAGTGACGGGGGACTAGCTGCCTACGAGCAGTACTTC. This encodes CATSDGGLAAYEQYF.